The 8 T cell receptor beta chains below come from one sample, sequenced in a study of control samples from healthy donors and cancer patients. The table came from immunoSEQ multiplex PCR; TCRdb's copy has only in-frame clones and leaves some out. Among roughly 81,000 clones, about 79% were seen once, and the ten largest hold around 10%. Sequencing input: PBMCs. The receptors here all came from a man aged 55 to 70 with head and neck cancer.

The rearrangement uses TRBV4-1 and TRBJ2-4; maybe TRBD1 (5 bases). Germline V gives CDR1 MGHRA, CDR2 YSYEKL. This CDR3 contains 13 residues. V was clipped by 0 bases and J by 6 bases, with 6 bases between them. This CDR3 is CASSQERGNIQYF. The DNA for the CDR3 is TGCGCCAGCAGCCAAGAAAGGGGAAACATTCAGTACTTC.

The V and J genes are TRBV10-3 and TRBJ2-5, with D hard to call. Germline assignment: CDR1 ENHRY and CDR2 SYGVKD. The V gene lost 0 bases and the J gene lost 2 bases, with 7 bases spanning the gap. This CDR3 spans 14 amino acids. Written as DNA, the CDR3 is TGTGCCATCAGTGAGTCGCAGCAGCAAGAGACCCAGTACTTC. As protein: CAISESQQQETQYF.

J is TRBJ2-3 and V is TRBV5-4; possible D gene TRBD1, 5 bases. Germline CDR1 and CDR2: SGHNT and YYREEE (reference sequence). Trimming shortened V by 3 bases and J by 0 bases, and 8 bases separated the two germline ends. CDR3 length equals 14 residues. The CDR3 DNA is TGTGCCAGCAGCTCTCAGGGTAGCACAGATACGCAGTATTTT. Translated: CASSSQGSTDTQYF.

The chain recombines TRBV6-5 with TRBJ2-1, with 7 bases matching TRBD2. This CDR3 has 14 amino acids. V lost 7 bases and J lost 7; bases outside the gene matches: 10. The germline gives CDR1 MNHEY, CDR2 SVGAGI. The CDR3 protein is CASNPGGLRNEQFF. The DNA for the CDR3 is TGTGCCAGCAATCCGGGGGGTCTACGGAATGAGCAGTTCTTC.

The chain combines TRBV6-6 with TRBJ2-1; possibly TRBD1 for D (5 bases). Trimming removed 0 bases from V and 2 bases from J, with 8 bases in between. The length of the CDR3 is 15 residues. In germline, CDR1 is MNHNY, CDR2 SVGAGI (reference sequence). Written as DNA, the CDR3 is TGTGCCAGCAGTTACTCAAAGGGGACCTACAATGAGCAGTTCTTC. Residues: CASSYSKGTYNEQFF.

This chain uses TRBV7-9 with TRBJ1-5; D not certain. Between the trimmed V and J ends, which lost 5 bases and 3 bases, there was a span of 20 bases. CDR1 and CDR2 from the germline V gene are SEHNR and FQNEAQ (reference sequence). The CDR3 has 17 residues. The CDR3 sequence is CASSRELGTSDNQPQHF. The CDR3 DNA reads TGTGCCAGCAGCAGGGAACTCGGCACAAGCGACAATCAGCCCCAGCATTTT.

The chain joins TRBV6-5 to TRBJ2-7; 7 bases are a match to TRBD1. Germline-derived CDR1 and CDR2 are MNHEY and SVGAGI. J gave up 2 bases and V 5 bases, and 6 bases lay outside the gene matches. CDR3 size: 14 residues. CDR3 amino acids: CASSPRTGPYEQYF. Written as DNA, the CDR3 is TGTGCCAGCAGTCCCAGGACAGGACCCTACGAGCAGTACTTC.

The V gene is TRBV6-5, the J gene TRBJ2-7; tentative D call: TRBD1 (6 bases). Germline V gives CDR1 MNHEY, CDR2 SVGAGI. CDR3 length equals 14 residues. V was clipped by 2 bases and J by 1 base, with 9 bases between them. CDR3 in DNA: TGTGCCAGCAGTTACGCCGGACAGTCCTACGAGCAGTACTTC. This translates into CASSYAGQSYEQYF.